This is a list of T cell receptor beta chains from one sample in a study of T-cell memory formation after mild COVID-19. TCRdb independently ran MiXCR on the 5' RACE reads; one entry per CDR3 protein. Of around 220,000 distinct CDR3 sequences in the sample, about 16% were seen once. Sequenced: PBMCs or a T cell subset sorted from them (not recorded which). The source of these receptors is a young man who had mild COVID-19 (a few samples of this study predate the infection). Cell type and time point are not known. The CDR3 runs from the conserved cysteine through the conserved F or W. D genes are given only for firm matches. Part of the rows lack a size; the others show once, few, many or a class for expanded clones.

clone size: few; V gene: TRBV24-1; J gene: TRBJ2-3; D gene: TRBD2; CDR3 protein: CATSDHKLAGDTDTQYF; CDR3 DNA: TGTGCCACCAGTGATCATAAGCTAGCGGGAGACACAGATACGCAGTATTTT
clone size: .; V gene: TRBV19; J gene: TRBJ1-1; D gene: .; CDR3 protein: CASSWVNTEAFF; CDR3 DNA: TGTGCCAGTAGTTGGGTGAACACTGAAGCTTTCTTT
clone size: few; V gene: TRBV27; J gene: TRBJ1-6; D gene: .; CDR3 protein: CASSLSDSFNSPLHF; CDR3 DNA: TGTGCCAGCAGTTTATCGGACAGCTTCAATTCACCCCTCCACTTT
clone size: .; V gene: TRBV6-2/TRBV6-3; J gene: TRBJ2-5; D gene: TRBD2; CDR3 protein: CASSSGTSENTETQYF; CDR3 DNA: TGTGCCAGCAGTTCCGGGACTAGCGAGAATACAGAGACCCAGTACTTC
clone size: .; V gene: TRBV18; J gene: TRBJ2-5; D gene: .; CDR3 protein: CASSPSGLFETQYF; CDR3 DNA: TGTGCCAGCTCACCATCGGGTCTATTCGAGACCCAGTACTTC
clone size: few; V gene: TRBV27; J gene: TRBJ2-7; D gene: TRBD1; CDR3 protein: CASSLTGFRADEQYF; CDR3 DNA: TGTGCCAGCAGTTTGACAGGGTTCAGAGCGGACGAGCAGTACTTC
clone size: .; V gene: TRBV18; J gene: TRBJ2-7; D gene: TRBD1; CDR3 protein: CASSPGQRAYEQYF; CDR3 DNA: TGTGCCAGCTCACCGGGACAGAGGGCCTACGAGCAGTACTTC
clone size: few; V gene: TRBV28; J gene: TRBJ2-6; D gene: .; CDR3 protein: CASSPLGGGANVLTF; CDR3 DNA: TGTGCCAGCAGCCCCCTTGGGGGGGGGGCCAACGTCCTGACTTTC
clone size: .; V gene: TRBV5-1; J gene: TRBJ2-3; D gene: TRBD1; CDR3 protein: CASRPQGARGDTQYF; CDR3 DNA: TGCGCCAGCCGCCCACAGGGGGCAAGGGGAGATACGCAGTATTTT
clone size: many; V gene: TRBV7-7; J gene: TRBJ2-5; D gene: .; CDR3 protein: CASSLEVQGAGETQYF; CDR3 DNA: TGTGCCAGCAGCTTAGAGGTGCAGGGTGCGGGTGAGACCCAGTACTTC
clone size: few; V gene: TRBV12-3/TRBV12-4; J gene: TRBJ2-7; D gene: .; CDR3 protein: CASSFWGPEGEQYF; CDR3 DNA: TGTGCCAGCAGTTTTTGGGGCCCGGAGGGGGAGCAGTACTTC
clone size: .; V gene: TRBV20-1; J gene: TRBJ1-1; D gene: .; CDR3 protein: CSARGETNTEAFF; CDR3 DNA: TGCAGTGCTAGAGGGGAGACGAACACTGAAGCTTTCTTT
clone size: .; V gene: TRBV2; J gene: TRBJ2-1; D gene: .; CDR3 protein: CNGGQSNEQFF; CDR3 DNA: TGCAACGGGGGCCAATCCAATGAGCAGTTCTTC
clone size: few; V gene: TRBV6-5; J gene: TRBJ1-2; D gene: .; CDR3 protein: CASSYSIWGNYGYTF; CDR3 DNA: TGTGCCAGCAGTTACTCGATATGGGGTAACTATGGCTACACCTTC
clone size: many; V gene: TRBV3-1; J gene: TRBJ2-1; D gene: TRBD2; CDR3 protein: CASSQAGAGGFYEQFF; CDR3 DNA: TGTGCCAGCAGCCAAGCGGGGGCGGGGGGGTTCTATGAGCAGTTCTTC
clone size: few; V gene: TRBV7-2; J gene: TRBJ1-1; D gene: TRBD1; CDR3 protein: CASSQGPYRQGPEAFF; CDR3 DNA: TGTGCCAGCAGCCAGGGACCTTACCGACAGGGCCCTGAAGCTTTCTTT
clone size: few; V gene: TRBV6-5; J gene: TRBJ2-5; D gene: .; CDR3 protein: CASSYRGSGETQYF; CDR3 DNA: TGTGCCAGCAGTTACCGAGGATCAGGAGAGACCCAGTACTTC
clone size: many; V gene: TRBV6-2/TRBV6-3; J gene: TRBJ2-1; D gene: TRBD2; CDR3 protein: CASSPRSGGHRFEQFF; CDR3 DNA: TGTGCCAGCAGTCCTCGAAGCGGGGGCCATCGATTTGAGCAGTTCTTC
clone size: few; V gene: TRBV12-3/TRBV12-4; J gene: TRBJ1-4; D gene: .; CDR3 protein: CASSLRGGLEKLFF; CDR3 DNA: TGTGCCAGCAGCCTCCGGGGAGGGTTAGAAAAACTGTTTTTT
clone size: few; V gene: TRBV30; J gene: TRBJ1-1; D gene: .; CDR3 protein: CARGRANTEAFF; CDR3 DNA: TGTGCCCGGGGCAGGGCGAACACTGAAGCTTTCTTT
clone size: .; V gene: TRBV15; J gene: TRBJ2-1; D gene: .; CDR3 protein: CATSSGRSHNEQFF; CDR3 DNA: TGTGCCACCAGTAGTGGTAGAAGTCACAATGAGCAGTTCTTC
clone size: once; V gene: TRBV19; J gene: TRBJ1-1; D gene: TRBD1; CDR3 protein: CATRDRANTEAFF; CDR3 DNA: TGTGCCACTAGGGACAGGGCAAACACTGAAGCTTTCTTT
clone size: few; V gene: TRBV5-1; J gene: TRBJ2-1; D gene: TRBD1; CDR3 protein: CASSLVGQGINEQFF; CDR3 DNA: TGCGCCAGCAGCTTGGTGGGACAGGGGATCAATGAGCAGTTCTTC
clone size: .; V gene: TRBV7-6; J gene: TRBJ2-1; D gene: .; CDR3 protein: CASSRRPGLSYNEQFF; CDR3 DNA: TGTGCCAGCAGCCGTAGGCCGGGACTCTCCTACAATGAGCAGTTCTTC
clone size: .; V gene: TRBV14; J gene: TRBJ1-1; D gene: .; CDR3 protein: CASSQNQRTEAFF; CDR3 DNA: TGTGCCAGCAGCCAGAACCAACGCACTGAAGCTTTCTTT
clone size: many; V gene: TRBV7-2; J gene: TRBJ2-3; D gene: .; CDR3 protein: CASSLSRAVSTDTQYF; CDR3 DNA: TGTGCCAGCAGCTTAAGTCGGGCAGTAAGCACAGATACGCAGTATTTT
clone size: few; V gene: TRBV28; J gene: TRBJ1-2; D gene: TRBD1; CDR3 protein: CASSFDREIGYTF; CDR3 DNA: TGTGCCAGCAGTTTCGACAGGGAAATTGGCTACACCTTC
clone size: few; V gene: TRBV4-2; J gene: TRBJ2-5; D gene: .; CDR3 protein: CASSQTGGNQETQYF; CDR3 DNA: TGTGCCAGCAGCCAAACGGGGGGCAATCAAGAGACCCAGTACTTC
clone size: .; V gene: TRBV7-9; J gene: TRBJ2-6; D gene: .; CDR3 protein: CASIARRSGANVLTF; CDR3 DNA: TGTGCCAGCATTGCCCGGCGCTCTGGGGCCAACGTCCTGACTTTC